The 22 T cell receptor beta chains presented below share a single source sample, sequenced in a study of T cell changes during pregnancy in multiple sclerosis. Sequencing was performed with immunoSEQ multiplex PCR; in TCRdb, only in-frame clones are kept and a portion is missing. The profile shows about 87,000 clones, over 85% of them singletons. Specimen: peripheral blood, collected in the third trimester of pregnancy. Source of these receptors: a female donor in good health, enrolled as a control in a pregnancy study.

This clone was picked up one time. The rearrangement uses TRBV5-1 and TRBJ2-1; D ambiguous. V lost 5 bases to trimming and J lost 8 bases, with 11 bases between them. Germline CDR1 reads SGHRS; CDR2 reads YFSETQ. The CDR3 loop spans 12 amino acids. The CDR3 region is CASSHPADEQFF. The CDR3 DNA reads TGCGCCAGCAGTCACCCCGCGGATGAGCAGTTCTTC. Complete variable domain (other parts from reference TRBV5-1 and TRBJ2-1): KAGVTQTPRYLIKTRGQQVTLSCSPISGHRSVSWYQQTPGQGLQFLFEYFSETQRNKGNFPGRFSGRQFSNSRSEMNVSTLELGDSALYLCASSHPADEQFFGPGTRLTVL.

This clone was seen just once. The chain has TRBV4-1 and TRBJ2-7; 13 nucleotides agree with TRBD2. The trim removed 6 bases at V and 2 bases at J, leaving 4 bases unmatched. The CDR3 spans 15 residues. Germline CDR1 MGHRA, CDR2 YSYEKL. The CDR3 DNA sequence: TGCGCCAGCAGTCGGACTAGCGGGGGTGCCTACGAGCAGTACTTC. This sequence encodes CASSRTSGGAYEQYF.

The V and J genes are TRBV5-6 and TRBJ2-7, with 14 bases that match TRBD2. V lost 4 bases to trimming and J lost 0 bases; unmatched junction nucleotides: 6. The CDR3 runs 17 residues. Germline CDR1 is SGHDT and CDR2 is YYEEEE. CDR3: CASSLGLAGERSYEQYF. The CDR3 region has the DNA TGTGCCAGCAGCCTGGGACTAGCGGGAGAGCGCTCCTACGAGCAGTACTTC.

With regard to this clone: The identical CDR3 is also encoded by other nucleotide sequences in the sample. The CDR3 DNA is TGCAGCGTTGTCCCGCGGGGGACTGAAGCTTTCTTT. This gives the protein CSVVPRGTEAFF. The chain has TRBV29-1 and TRBJ1-1, with D perhaps TRBD1 (5 bases). There are 12 residues in the CDR3. V lost 4 bases, J lost 5 bases, and 11 bases lay in between. In germline, CDR1 is SQVTM, CDR2 ANQGSEA.

The V gene is TRBV19, the J gene TRBJ2-7; 8 bases match TRBD2. J was trimmed by 6 bases and V by 0 bases; bases with no gene match: 4. The CDR3 totals 14 residues. The V gene's germline CDR1 is LNHDA and CDR2 SQIVND (reference sequence). CDR3 DNA: TGTGCCAGTAGTATAGATACTAGCGGAGTCGAGCAGTACTTC. This codes for CASSIDTSGVEQYF.

This chain connects TRBV5-4 to TRBJ2-1, with a weak D call TRBD2 (5 bases). Deletions cut 1 base from V and 7 bases from J, with 9 bases between. CDR1 is SGHNT, CDR2 YYREEE, per germline (reference sequence). The CDR3 is 13 residues long. The CDR3 nucleotides are TGTGCCAGCAGCTTGAAACTAGGGAATGAGCAGTTCTTC. Translation gives CASSLKLGNEQFF.

Remarks on this clone: Other DNA sequences in the sample encode the same CDR3. The chain links TRBV27 to TRBJ1-4; D is undetermined. The CDR3 has 13 residues. V lost 5 bases, J lost 6 bases, and 10 bases lay in between. Germline lookup yields CDR1 MNHEY and CDR2 SMNVEV (reference sequence). CDR3 loop: CASSLTGDEKLFF. The CDR3, as DNA: TGTGCCAGCAGTCTGACGGGTGATGAAAAACTGTTTTTT.

The chain links TRBV13 to TRBJ2-3, with 7 bases lining up with TRBD2. V lost 7 bases to trimming and J lost 3 bases; unmatched junction nucleotides: 10. The CDR3 has 15 amino acids. Germline V gene lookup returns CDR1 PRHDT and CDR2 FYEKMQ (reference sequence). The CDR3 sequence is CASTSSGRRTDTQYF. CDR3 DNA: TGTGCCAGCACTTCCTCCGGGAGGAGGACAGATACGCAGTATTTT. Variable domain in full (rest from reference TRBV13 and TRBJ2-3): AAGVIQSPRHLIKEKRETATLKCYPIPRHDTVYWYQQGPGQDPQFLISFYEKMQSDKGSIPDRFSAQQFSDYHSELNMSSLELGDSALYFCASTSSGRRTDTQYFGPGTRLTVL.

This chain uses TRBV7-8 with TRBJ2-7, with TRBD2 identical over 10 bases. The V segment lost 1 base and the J segment 3 bases; nucleotides outside the gene matches: 9. This CDR3 is 17 amino acids long. The germline gives CDR1 SGHVS, CDR2 FQNEAQ. CDR3 DNA: TGTGCCAGCAGCTTAGGTTTAGCGGGAGGTCCCTACTACGAGCAGTACTTC. This sequence encodes CASSLGLAGGPYYEQYF.

This chain links TRBV19 with TRBJ1-5, with 10 bases lining up with TRBD1. V was pared by 6 bases and J by 7 bases, with 9 bases of the junction left unmatched. This CDR3 is built from 15 residues. The germline CDR1 and CDR2 sequences are LNHDA and SQIVND (reference sequence). The CDR3 sequence: CASRTGGEGVQPQHF. The CDR3 DNA reads TGTGCCAGTAGGACAGGGGGCGAAGGTGTGCAGCCCCAGCATTTT.

The count of this clone is one. The V gene is TRBV5-6, the J gene TRBJ1-2; unclear D gene. Trimming removed 1 base at V and 5 bases at J, with 6 bases between. Germline V lookup: CDR1 SGHDT, CDR2 YYEEEE. The CDR3 totals 12 residues. The CDR3 is CASSLTVYGYTF. CDR3 coding DNA: TGTGCCAGCAGCTTGACAGTGTATGGCTACACCTTC.

V usage is TRBV2 and J usage is TRBJ2-7; 7 bases fit TRBD1. The length of the CDR3 is 14 residues. Looked up from germline, CDR1 is SNHLY and CDR2 is FYNNEI. V gave up 6 bases and J gave up 3 bases; unmatched junction bases: 8. The CDR3 DNA follows: TGTGCCAGCAGCTCAGGGGGTGGGCTCTACGAGCAGTACTTC. As protein: CASSSGGGLYEQYF.

The gene calls are TRBV9 and TRBJ2-7; D is possibly TRBD2 (5 bases). The CDR3 totals 15 residues. V was shortened by 0 bases and J by 3 bases, with 13 bases between the two germline ends. Germline assignment: CDR1 SGDLS and CDR2 YYNGEE. CDR3 nucleotide sequence: TGTGCCAGCAGCGTAGGTAGAGGGAGTATCTACGAGCAGTACTTC. It specifies CASSVGRGSIYEQYF.

The table lists this clone with a count of one. The chain links TRBV6-5 to TRBJ2-2, with a possible D match to TRBD2 (5 bases). The CDR3 totals 16 residues. V lost 2 bases and J lost 0, with 10 bases in between. Per germline, CDR1 MNHEY and CDR2 SVGAGI. This CDR3 reads CASSYGERANTGELFF. For the CDR3, the DNA is TGTGCCAGCAGTTACGGGGAGCGCGCGAACACCGGGGAGCTGTTTTTT.

This clone was found a few times. This rearrangement joins TRBV5-8 to TRBJ2-1; 8 bases agree with TRBD2. V was pared by 3 bases and J by 5 bases, with 4 bases of the junction left unmatched. CDR3 length: 14 residues. Germline-derived CDR1 and CDR2 are SGHTS and YDEGEE. The chain's CDR3 is CASSSIAGNNEQFF. CDR3 nucleotides: TGTGCCAGCAGCTCCATAGCGGGAAACAATGAGCAGTTCTTC.

V is TRBV5-1 and J is TRBJ2-2; 8 positions agree with TRBD1. V lost 3 bases to trimming and J lost 2 bases; unmatched junction nucleotides: 3. The length of the CDR3 is 15 residues. The germline V gene encodes CDR1 SGHRS and CDR2 YFSETQ. In DNA, the CDR3 is TGCGCCAGCAGCTCAGGACAGGGAAACACCGGGGAGCTGTTTTTT. Translated, it gives CASSSGQGNTGELFF.

The rearrangement uses TRBV10-3 and TRBJ2-5; a possible D gene is TRBD2 (6 bases). Germline-derived CDR1 and CDR2 are ENHRY and SYGVKD. This CDR3 has 12 residues. The ends were cut back, 10 bases at V and 5 bases at J, with 14 bases in the middle. The CDR3: CATSERVETQYF. CDR3 DNA: TGTGCCACCAGCGAGCGGGTGGAGACCCAGTACTTC.

The chain's CDR3 is CASSPRDRIYEQYF. CDR3 coding DNA: TGTGCCAGCAGCCCTCGGGACAGAATCTACGAGCAGTACTTC. V is TRBV28 and J is TRBJ2-7, with 7 positions matching TRBD1. The CDR3 is 14 amino acids. Germline V gene lookup returns CDR1 MDHEN and CDR2 SYDVKM. Trimming took 6 bases from V and 3 from J; bases not matched to a gene: 8.

The chain is built from TRBV19 and TRBJ2-7; TRBD1 agrees at 7 bases. With 6 bases clipped from V and 1 base from J, the junction kept 9 bases outside the gene matches. Looked up from germline, CDR1 is LNHDA and CDR2 is SQIVND (reference sequence). This CDR3 contains 15 residues. In DNA, the CDR3 is TGTGCCAGTAGCGACGACAGGGCCAGTTCCTACGAGCAGTACTTC. Amino acid sequence: CASSDDRASSYEQYF.

This chain links TRBV10-3 with TRBJ1-5, with D unclear. V was pared by 0 bases and J by 6 bases, with 6 bases between. The CDR3 sequence is 13 residues long. Germline CDR1 and CDR2: ENHRY and SYGVKD. In DNA form, the CDR3 reads TGTGCCATCAGTGAGTCGATCGGTCAGCCCCAGCATTTT. Translated: CAISESIGQPQHF.

The chain employs TRBV2 and TRBJ2-3; TRBD2 agrees at 7 bases. The CDR3 contains 15 residues. CDR1 is SNHLY and CDR2 is FYNNEI in the germline V gene. Losses at the gene ends were 3 bases for V and 3 bases for J; bases not matched to a gene: 6. The CDR3 loop is CASSERAGVTDTQYF. The CDR3 nucleotides read TGTGCCAGCAGTGAGCGGGCGGGAGTGACAGATACGCAGTATTTT.

The chain uses TRBV11-1 and TRBJ2-7; 13 bases match TRBD2. This CDR3 spans 15 amino acids. Germline V gene lookup returns CDR1 SGHAT and CDR2 FQDESV (reference sequence). The ends lost 5 bases at V and 2 bases at J; junction bases unmatched: 3. The CDR3 region is CASSQGLAGTYEQYF. The CDR3 coding sequence is TGTGCCAGCAGCCAGGGACTAGCGGGGACCTACGAGCAGTACTTC.